The rows below give T cell receptor beta chains drawn from one sample of a study of T cell responses to AZD1222 COVID-19 vaccine. Assay: immunoSEQ multiplex PCR; the TCRdb copy retains only in-frame clones and omits some. The sample lists under 140,000 clones; approximately 94% were seen once. Sequencing used peripheral blood, obtained 28 days after the second AZD1222 dose. The receptors shown here come from an adult who received the AZD1222 COVID-19 vaccine. Both conserved end residues are part of each CDR3. The D gene is left open where the match is weak. Not every row has a clone size; where given, it reads once, few, many or a size class.

DNA	CDR3	size	J	V	D
TGTGCCAGCAGGGACAGGGAATTGAATAATGAGCAGTTCTTC	CASRDRELNNEQFF	NA	TRBJ2-1	TRBV28	TRBD1
TGTGCCAGCAGCTTTGGTATCGGAGGGGGGGCGAACGAGCAGTACTTC	CASSFGIGGGANEQYF	NA	TRBJ2-7	TRBV5-4	NA
TGTGCCAGCAGCCCGCTAGGAGGTGGAAACACCATATATTTT	CASSPLGGGNTIYF	NA	TRBJ1-3	TRBV3-1/TRBV3-2	NA
TGTGCCAGTAGTACTTCAAGGGAAACTGAAGCTTTCTTT	CASSTSRETEAFF	NA	TRBJ1-1	TRBV19	NA
TGTGCCAGCAGCTTAGCCTCGGGCCAGGCTTTCTTT	CASSLASGQAFF	NA	TRBJ1-1	TRBV11-3	NA
TGTGCCAGCAGCTTGACAGGGGGAAACACTGAAGCTTTCTTT	CASSLTGGNTEAFF	NA	TRBJ1-1	TRBV11-2	TRBD1
TGCAGTGCCGTTTGGGAGCCTGAAGCTTTCTTT	CSAVWEPEAFF	NA	TRBJ1-1	TRBV20-1	NA
TGTGCCAGCAGCTTACTAGGACAATCCTACAATGAGCAGTTCTTC	CASSLLGQSYNEQFF	NA	TRBJ2-1	TRBV11-2	NA
TGTGCCATCAGCGGGAGAATAGGTAGCGGGCCAAGGACCGGGGAGCTGTTTTTT	CAISGRIGSGPRTGELFF	NA	TRBJ2-2	TRBV10-3	TRBD2
TGTGCCAGCAGTTTAGCGCCGGACCCGGGGGAAAAACTGTTTTTT	CASSLAPDPGEKLFF	NA	TRBJ1-4	TRBV27	NA
TGTGCCAGCAGCCCCTCCAGCGGGAGCGTGCCCTACAATGAGCAGTTCTTC	CASSPSSGSVPYNEQFF	NA	TRBJ2-1	TRBV7-7	TRBD2
TGTGCCAGCAGCTTGGTAGGGACAGGGAAAAACGAGCAGTACTTC	CASSLVGTGKNEQYF	NA	TRBJ2-7	TRBV13	TRBD1
TGTGCCAGCAGTTACGGCCTAGCGGGTCAAGACAATGAGCAGTTCTTC	CASSYGLAGQDNEQFF	NA	TRBJ2-1	TRBV6-5	TRBD2
TGTGCCAGCAGCTTAGGGGCCACAGATACGCAGTATTTT	CASSLGATDTQYF	NA	TRBJ2-3	TRBV7-9	NA
TGTGCCAGCTCACCACCGGCAGGGACCTACAATGAGCAGTTCTTC	CASSPPAGTYNEQFF	NA	TRBJ2-1	TRBV18	NA
TGTGCCAGCAGACCCCTCGACAGACCCTATGGCTACACCTTC	CASRPLDRPYGYTF	NA	TRBJ1-2	TRBV6-5	NA
TGTGCCAGTAGTTTCGACAGAAATCAGCCCCAGCATTTT	CASSFDRNQPQHF	NA	TRBJ1-5	TRBV19	NA
TGTGCCAGCAGCGCGCGGCCCGAATATAATTCACCCCTCCACTTT	CASSARPEYNSPLHF	NA	TRBJ1-6	TRBV14	NA
TGTGCCAGCAGCTTGACAGGGATGTCACCCCTCCACTTT	CASSLTGMSPLHF	NA	TRBJ1-6	TRBV5-6	NA
TGTGCAAGTCCCACTTTGGCTTTCTTT	CASPTLAFF	NA	TRBJ1-1	TRBV12-2	NA
TGCGCCAGCAGTTCCAGACAAGAGACCCAGTACTTC	CASSSRQETQYF	NA	TRBJ2-5	TRBV5-1	NA
TGTGCCAGCACCGACGGGTTTGTTGAGCAGTTCTTC	CASTDGFVEQFF	NA	TRBJ2-1	TRBV6-5	NA
TGTGCCAGCAGCTTGTGGTGGACACAGAATCAGCCCCAGCATTTT	CASSLWWTQNQPQHF	once	TRBJ1-5	TRBV5-8	NA
TGTGCCACCAGCCCCTCGCCAGCGGGGGACCATGGGGGGCAGTTCTTC	CATSPSPAGDHGGQFF	NA	TRBJ2-1	TRBV15	TRBD2
TGTGCCAGCAGAAGCCGGGACAGCCTTCTGAGTGGCTACACCTTC	CASRSRDSLLSGYTF	NA	TRBJ1-2	TRBV27	TRBD1
TGTGCCTCCTGGACAGGGGGAAACACCATATATTTT	CASWTGGNTIYF	NA	TRBJ1-3	TRBV6-5	TRBD1
TGTGCCTGGAGGAACTCTGGGGCCAACGTCCTGACTTTC	CAWRNSGANVLTF	once	TRBJ2-6	TRBV30	NA
TGCAGCGTTGACGAGCGCATCTCTGGGGCCAACGTCCTGACTTTC	CSVDERISGANVLTF	NA	TRBJ2-6	TRBV29-1	NA
TGTGCCAGCAGCTTAGAGCAAAACACAGATACGCAGTATTTT	CASSLEQNTDTQYF	NA	TRBJ2-3	TRBV7-8	NA
TGCGCCAGCAGCCTGACGACAGGGGCGGCTGGGGCCAACGTCCTGACTTTC	CASSLTTGAAGANVLTF	NA	TRBJ2-6	TRBV5-1	TRBD1
TGTGCCAGCTCTCCCCCAGACTGGAAGAGCGAGCAGTACTTC	CASSPPDWKSEQYF	once	TRBJ2-7	TRBV18	NA
TGCGCCAGCAGCCAATATATCCAACTAGCGGGAGTCAGGGAGCTGTTTTTT	CASSQYIQLAGVRELFF	NA	TRBJ2-2	TRBV4-1	TRBD2
TGTGCCAGCAGTTACTCGCGGGGAGGACTTAGTGGCTACACCTTC	CASSYSRGGLSGYTF	NA	TRBJ1-2	TRBV6-2/TRBV6-3	NA
TGTGCCAGCAGTAGAACCGGGACCTCCTACGAGCAGTACTTC	CASSRTGTSYEQYF	NA	TRBJ2-7	TRBV6-5	NA
TGCGCCAGCAGGGGACAGCCCGGTGATTCACCCCTCCACTTT	CASRGQPGDSPLHF	NA	TRBJ1-6	TRBV5-1	TRBD1
TGTGCCAGCAGCTTACAGGGACTGGACCTCCATGAGCAGTTCTTC	CASSLQGLDLHEQFF	NA	TRBJ2-1	TRBV7-7	NA
TGTGCCAGTAGTACTAGCGGATCGTTACACACAGATACGCAGTATTTT	CASSTSGSLHTDTQYF	once	TRBJ2-3	TRBV19	TRBD2
TGTGCCAGCAGCGGGACCTTGTCCTACAATGAGCAGTTCTTC	CASSGTLSYNEQFF	NA	TRBJ2-1	TRBV9	NA
TGCGCCAGCAGCTTGGCCGGGGAAGGAACTCTCGGAACCTTC	CASSLAGEGTLGTF	NA	TRBJ1-2	TRBV5-1	NA
TGTGCCAGCACCGCCGGGACAGGGCACTATGGCTACACCTTC	CASTAGTGHYGYTF	NA	TRBJ1-2	TRBV6-5	TRBD1
TGTGCCAGCAGCTGGCCGGGACAGGCCTACGAGCAGTACTTC	CASSWPGQAYEQYF	NA	TRBJ2-7	TRBV11-2	TRBD1
TGTGCCAGCAGCTCCCCGGGGAGCGGGAGAGTCGCAGAGACCCAGTACTTC	CASSSPGSGRVAETQYF	NA	TRBJ2-5	TRBV5-4	TRBD2